This T cell receptor beta chain was recorded in a study of PD-1 blockade in classical Hodgkin lymphoma (dated by TCRdb to the early 2020s). At the level of the whole study: Nivolumab dosing was 3 mg/kg intravenously every 2 weeks, continuing until either disease progression or unacceptable toxicity. A peripheral blood immune signature of response to PD-1 blockade in classical Hodgkin lymphoma was defined using TCR beta sequencing and CyTOF.

Findings and caveats that apply to the study as a whole: Lower diversity was observed in patients in whom nivolumab was started less than 1 year after ASCT, and these patients were excluded from later analyses so that confounding by immune reconstitution would be avoided. The study was restricted to a single clinical trial cohort, and the causes of repertoire differences, possibly disease activity or prior therapy, were left undefined. By C4D1, a significant rise was seen in CD4+ TCR diversity but not in CD8+ TCR diversity (p=0.0027 vs p=0.16), and the rise was most apparent among complete responders (p=0.02). Baseline diversity similar to that of newly diagnosed patients was observed in trial patients achieving complete response, whereas significantly lower diversity was observed in partial responders and progressors. Newly diagnosed patients were reported to have lower baseline TCR diversity than healthy donors, and relapsed/refractory patients were reported to have lower baseline TCR diversity still.

The time point label for this specimen denotes: cycle 4 day 1 (C4D1), after 6 weeks of nivolumab. Every trial patient had relapsed following autologous stem cell transplantation, and prior brentuximab vedotin exposure was what differed among cohorts A, B and C. The trial cohort included roughly 60 patients with relapsed/refractory classical Hodgkin lymphoma, and each patient had a best overall response of complete response, partial response or progressive disease. Trial patients were treated with single-agent nivolumab in the multi-cohort phase II CheckMate 205 trial. An independent review committee assessed best overall response by applying the 2007 International Working Group response criteria. PBMCs from the trial were collected at three points: immediately before nivolumab initiation (C1D1), and during therapy at cycle 2 day 1 and cycle 4 day 1. Peripheral blood was collected in 8 mL Vacutainer Cell Preparation Tubes, from which PBMCs were isolated by centrifugation and then cryopreserved.

A remark on this clone: There is no known antigen for this receptor. No per-base quality is available; no much larger clone lies one base away.

For CDR1 and CDR2, the germline V gene lists KGHSH and LQKENI. The germline ends are 20 bases apart after V is trimmed by 6 bases and J by 5 bases. The CDR3 spans 16 residues, from the cysteine through the phenylalanine. The DNA shown is the 48-base CDR3, in frame from base 1. Genomic DNA was extracted with the Qiagen DNeasy kit from unsorted PBMCs and from negatively selected CD4+ and CD8+ fractions. Using primers that anneal to V and J segments, immunoSEQ multiplex PCR amplified the TCR beta CDR3 regions. A synthetic immune receptor repertoire was used to minimize amplification bias, and remaining bias was computationally removed after sequencing. Processing in the source paper ran as follows. Custom Python scripts were used to quantify repertoire diversity as the Shannon entropy index. Unsorted, CD4+ and CD8+ repertoires were examined separately, except in combined analyses, for which CD4+ and CD8+ sequences were merged in silico. A clone counted as expanded when the clone's frequency after treatment rose at least 2-fold relative to C1D1, and clones undetected at baseline were given a pseudocount of 0.5. Clones with 0 or 1 copy at C1D1 were classified as singleton clones, and clones with 2 or more copies were classified as non-singleton clones. Clones expanded in unsorted samples were annotated as CD4+, CD8+ or unknown by matching protein sequences in sorted samples from the same patient. Wilcoxon tests on paired samples were used to test diversity changes from C1D1 to C4D1. TCRdb took over this immuneACCESS table, retaining in-frame rearrangements with V and J assigned. Such tables are incomplete; in checked studies, under half of the missing clones stem from an unresolved V gene, and the remainder is unexplained. Clone size and the V and J calls come from that table; the DNA yielded D and trimming. The sample profile shows 15,000 to 20,000 clones; 80% of them were found once. The ten largest clonotypes hold roughly a fifth of the sample.

This clonotype originated in a human donor with classical Hodgkin lymphoma. The receptor chain draws on TRBV18 and TRBJ1-3; the D gene remains uncertain. Source: peripheral blood mononuclear cells (PBMCs), taken before the fourth cycle of nivolumab. DNA sequence: TGTGCCAGCTCCATAAGCCGGAGTACCTTCAGAAACACCATATATTTT. Translated, this is CASSISRSTFRNTIYF.